This TCR beta chain was sequenced during a study of blood T cells in healthy people across ages. The CDR3 has 14 amino acids. Germline V CDR1 and CDR2: MNHNY, SVGAGI (reference sequence). Trimming cost V 8 bases and J 0 bases, with 14 bases left between them. This clonotype was counted between two and nine times. A second roughly 7 to 12 cycle PCR used barcoded and J-beta primers. MiXCR, applied by TCRdb to the 5' RACE reads, yields one record per CDR3 protein. The table records nearly 800,000 distinct CDR3 sequences, around 50% of them present only once. Material for sequencing was blood. This chain joins TRBV6-6 and TRBJ2-7; no firm D call. The origin of this receptor is a man aged 40-50 years in good health. This CDR3 is CASRSGFNSYEQYF. The CDR3 bases are TGTGCCAGCCGTTCAGGCTTCAACTCCTACGAGCAGTACTTC.